These 9 T cell receptor beta chains were all obtained from the same sample, sequenced in a study of T cells in Graves' hyperthyroidism and ophthalmopathy. TCR beta CDR3 sequences were amplified from RNA transcripts. When the TCR CDR3 underwent first-round RT-PCR, the HTBI primer set was used. In TCRdb, the multiplex PCR reads were re-called with MiXCR into one record per CDR3 protein. The table lists roughly 650,000 distinct CDR3 sequences, more than 15% of them singletons. The sequencing input was blood. The source is a woman between 40 and 55 years old with Graves' ophthalmopathy.

In its sample, this clonotype was seen a few times. The CDR3 protein is CASSYGTRTVEAFF. CDR3 DNA sequence: TGTGCCAGCAGTTACGGAACCCGCACGGTCGAAGCTTTCTTT. V gene TRBV6-6 combines with J gene TRBJ1-1; D is unresolved. Looked up from germline, CDR1 is MNHNY and CDR2 is SVGAGI (reference sequence). V was shortened by 2 bases and J by 8 bases, with 15 bases between the two germline ends. The CDR3 consists of 14 residues.

This clonotype occurred many times. The V gene is TRBV28, the J gene TRBJ1-5, with a weak D call TRBD1 (5 bases). The V end lost 3 bases, the J end lost 4 bases, and 10 bases lay between the germline ends. Germline CDR1 is MDHEN and CDR2 is SYDVKM. CDR3 length: 14 residues. This CDR3 is CASSFRTNNQPQHF. The CDR3 DNA is TGTGCCAGCAGTTTCCGGACAAATAATCAGCCCCAGCATTTT.

This clonotype showed up many times. For the CDR3, the DNA is TGTGCCAGCAGTGGTTTGGATTACAATGAGCAGTTCTTC. It is translated as CASSGLDYNEQFF. The rearrangement joins TRBV2 to TRBJ2-1; no firm D call. Germline V lookup: CDR1 SNHLY, CDR2 FYNNEI. This CDR3 spans 13 amino acids. Trimming removed 4 bases from V and 4 bases from J, with 8 bases in between.

This clonotype was observed many times. The chain has TRBV20-1 and TRBJ2-1, with 11 bases lining up with TRBD2. The CDR3 has 17 residues. Trimming took 6 bases from V and 8 from J; bases not matched to a gene: 18. Per germline, CDR1 DFQATT and CDR2 SNEGSKA (reference sequence). The CDR3 region is CSATLAGGPFSVDEQFF. The CDR3 DNA follows: TGCAGTGCCACCCTAGCGGGGGGACCCTTCTCGGTCGATGAGCAGTTCTTC.

This clonotype was seen repeatedly, ten times or more. The rearrangement links TRBV18 to TRBJ2-3; no clear D gene. CDR1 is KGHSH, CDR2 LQKENI, per germline. The V gene lost 6 bases and the J gene lost 0 bases, with 13 bases spanning the gap. CDR3 length equals 15 residues. The CDR3 sequence is CASSRAYSSTDTQYF. Written as DNA, the CDR3 is TGTGCCAGCTCCCGAGCTTATTCTAGCACAGATACGCAGTATTTT.

The chain recombines TRBV6-2 or TRBV6-3 with TRBJ2-5; D remains ambiguous. The CDR3 contains 16 residues. Germline assignment: CDR1 MNHEY and CDR2 SVGEGT. With 4 bases removed from V and 5 bases from J, the gap between germline ends came to 20 bases. In DNA form, the CDR3 reads TGTGCCAGCAGTTTCACGGGCCCTGGGGTAGGGGAGACCCAGTACTTC. Its protein is CASSFTGPGVGETQYF.

This clonotype was seen many times. J is TRBJ2-3 and V is TRBV28; TRBD2 agrees at 9 bases. The CDR3 has 16 residues. From germline, CDR1 is MDHEN and CDR2 SYDVKM. V dropped 3 bases and J dropped 2; count of bases not matched to a gene: 6. The CDR3 is CASSFWLAGYTDTQYF. CDR3 bases: TGTGCCAGCAGTTTTTGGCTAGCGGGATACACAGATACGCAGTATTTT.

This clonotype was counted many times. The chain uses TRBV2 and TRBJ2-1, with 9 bases matching TRBD1. The CDR3 has 15 residues. Trimming took 4 bases from V and 1 from J; bases not matched to a gene: 2. From germline, CDR1 is SNHLY and CDR2 FYNNEI. The CDR3 reads CASSADRGSYNEQFF. CDR3 DNA: TGTGCCAGCAGTGCCGACAGGGGGTCCTACAATGAGCAGTTCTTC.

This clonotype occurred many times. V usage is TRBV10-3 and J usage is TRBJ1-2, with 8 bases identical to TRBD1. J lost 4 bases, V lost 7 bases, and 11 bases had no gene match. The CDR3 runs 15 residues. Germline V lookup: CDR1 ENHRY, CDR2 SYGVKD. CDR3 sequence reads: CAIKPSGTGAYGYTF. CDR3 bases: TGTGCCATCAAGCCCTCCGGGACAGGAGCCTATGGCTACACCTTC.